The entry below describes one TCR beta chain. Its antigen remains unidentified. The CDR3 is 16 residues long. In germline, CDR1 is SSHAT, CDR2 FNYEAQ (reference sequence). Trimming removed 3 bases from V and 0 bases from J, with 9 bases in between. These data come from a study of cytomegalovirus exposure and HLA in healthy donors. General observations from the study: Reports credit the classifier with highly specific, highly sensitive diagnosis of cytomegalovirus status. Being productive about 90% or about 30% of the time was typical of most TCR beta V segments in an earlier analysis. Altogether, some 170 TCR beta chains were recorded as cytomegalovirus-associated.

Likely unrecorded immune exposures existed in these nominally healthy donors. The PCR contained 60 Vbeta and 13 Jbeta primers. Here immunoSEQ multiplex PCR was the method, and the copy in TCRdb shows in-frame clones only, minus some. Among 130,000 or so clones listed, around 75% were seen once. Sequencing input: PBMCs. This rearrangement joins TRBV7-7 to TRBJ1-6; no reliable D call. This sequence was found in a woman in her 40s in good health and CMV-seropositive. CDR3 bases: TGTGCCAGCAGCTTGGGTAGGAGCTCCTATAATTCACCCCTCCACTTT. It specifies CASSLGRSSYNSPLHF. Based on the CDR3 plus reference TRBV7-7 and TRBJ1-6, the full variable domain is GAGVSQSPRYKVTKRGQDVTLRCDPISSHATLYWYQQALGQGPEFLTYFNYEAQPDKSGLPSDRFSAERPEGSISTLTIQRTEQRDSAMYRCASSLGRSSYNSPLHFGNGTRLTVT.